Listed below are T cell receptor beta chains from one sample, sequenced in a study of blood T cells in healthy people across ages. TCRdb reanalysed the 5' RACE reads using MiXCR and keeps one entry per CDR3 protein. Of some 1.5 million distinct CDR3 sequences listed, about 45% were seen once; the top ten hold roughly 3.7%. The specimen was blood. The source is a woman in her late teens or twenties in good health. Both conserved end residues are part of each CDR3. The D gene is left open where the match is weak. Not all rows give a size; the values are once, few, many and, for expanded clones, a class.

d_gene: -
abundance: few
j_gene: TRBJ1-5
v_gene: TRBV28
CDR3aa: CASSFNLGGLSNQPQHF
CDR3nt: TGTGCCAGCAGTTTTAATTTAGGAGGGCTTAGCAATCAGCCCCAGCATTTT

d_gene: -
abundance: few
j_gene: TRBJ1-1
v_gene: TRBV6-5
CDR3aa: CASRRVYYAEAFF
CDR3nt: TGTGCCAGCAGAAGGGTTTACTATGCTGAAGCTTTCTTT

d_gene: TRBD2
abundance: -
j_gene: TRBJ2-7
v_gene: TRBV4-1
CDR3aa: CASSHLAGAPYNEQYF
CDR3nt: TGCGCCAGCAGCCATTTAGCGGGGGCTCCCTACAATGAGCAGTACTTC

d_gene: -
abundance: -
j_gene: TRBJ1-4
v_gene: TRBV20-1
CDR3aa: CSARVQHEKLFF
CDR3nt: TGCAGTGCTAGAGTTCAACATGAAAAACTGTTTTTT

d_gene: -
abundance: -
j_gene: TRBJ2-4
v_gene: TRBV20-1
CDR3aa: CSGYPGVTNIQYF
CDR3nt: TGCAGTGGCTACCCAGGGGTGACAAACATTCAGTACTTC

d_gene: -
abundance: few
j_gene: TRBJ1-1
v_gene: TRBV6-2/TRBV6-3
CDR3aa: CASSADSFHTEAFF
CDR3nt: TGTGCCAGCAGTGCCGACAGCTTCCACACTGAAGCTTTCTTT

d_gene: TRBD1
abundance: -
j_gene: TRBJ1-2
v_gene: TRBV28
CDR3aa: CATPKEGARYGYTF
CDR3nt: TGTGCCACCCCGAAAGAGGGGGCTCGCTATGGCTACACCTTC

d_gene: TRBD2
abundance: -
j_gene: TRBJ2-5
v_gene: TRBV4-3
CDR3aa: CASSPSGGFIETQYF
CDR3nt: TGCGCCAGCAGCCCTAGCGGGGGATTCATAGAGACCCAGTACTTC

d_gene: -
abundance: once
j_gene: TRBJ1-1
v_gene: TRBV11-2
CDR3aa: CASSFGDEGYEAFF
CDR3nt: TGCGCCAGCAGCTTTGGGGACGAGGGGTATGAAGCTTTCTTT

d_gene: -
abundance: -
j_gene: TRBJ2-1
v_gene: TRBV29-1
CDR3aa: CSVELATGYNEQFF
CDR3nt: TGCAGCGTTGAACTAGCGACCGGCTACAATGAGCAGTTCTTC

d_gene: -
abundance: -
j_gene: TRBJ2-7
v_gene: TRBV7-9
CDR3aa: CASSNSIGREQYF
CDR3nt: TGTGCCAGCAGCAATTCCATCGGGCGCGAGCAGTACTTC

d_gene: -
abundance: few
j_gene: TRBJ2-7
v_gene: TRBV2
CDR3aa: CAISSNGGRYSYEQYF
CDR3nt: TGTGCCATCAGCTCTAATGGGGGTAGATACTCCTACGAGCAGTACTTC

d_gene: TRBD2
abundance: -
j_gene: TRBJ2-1
v_gene: TRBV5-1
CDR3aa: CASSSTSGALNEQFF
CDR3nt: TGCGCCAGCAGCTCGACTAGCGGGGCTCTCAATGAGCAGTTCTTC

d_gene: -
abundance: -
j_gene: TRBJ2-2
v_gene: TRBV28
CDR3aa: CASSSQGYGELFF
CDR3nt: TGTGCCAGCAGTTCCCAGGGTTACGGGGAGCTGTTTTTT

d_gene: TRBD1
abundance: -
j_gene: TRBJ2-6
v_gene: TRBV28
CDR3aa: CASRTGDSGANVLTF
CDR3nt: TGTGCCAGTCGGACAGGGGATTCTGGGGCCAACGTCCTGACTTTC

d_gene: TRBD2
abundance: few
j_gene: TRBJ2-3
v_gene: TRBV20-1
CDR3aa: CSARDSGSRPDTQYF
CDR3nt: TGCAGTGCTAGAGATAGCGGGAGCCGGCCAGATACGCAGTATTTT

d_gene: -
abundance: -
j_gene: TRBJ2-2
v_gene: TRBV7-7
CDR3aa: CASSLNPNTGELFF
CDR3nt: TGTGCTAGCAGCTTAAATCCGAACACCGGGGAGCTGTTTTTT

d_gene: -
abundance: many
j_gene: TRBJ1-2
v_gene: TRBV4-1
CDR3aa: CASSLPGTLYGYTF
CDR3nt: TGCGCCAGCAGCCTCCCTGGGACCCTCTATGGCTACACCTTC

d_gene: TRBD2
abundance: once
j_gene: TRBJ2-5
v_gene: TRBV4-3
CDR3aa: CASSQDPSGRAEQYF
CDR3nt: TGCGCCAGCAGCCAAGATCCTAGCGGGAGGGCTGAGCAGTACTTC

d_gene: -
abundance: few
j_gene: TRBJ2-5
v_gene: TRBV5-1
CDR3aa: CASSLEPFQETQYF
CDR3nt: TGCGCCAGCAGCTTGGAGCCATTCCAAGAGACCCAGTACTTC

d_gene: -
abundance: -
j_gene: TRBJ2-4
v_gene: TRBV4-1
CDR3aa: CASSQVWQTLAKNIQYF
CDR3nt: TGCGCCAGCAGCCAAGTTTGGCAGACTCTAGCCAAAAACATTCAGTACTTC

d_gene: -
abundance: -
j_gene: TRBJ2-7
v_gene: TRBV27
CDR3aa: CASSLSSLYEQYF
CDR3nt: TGTGCCAGCAGTTTATCGAGCCTGTACGAGCAGTACTTC

d_gene: TRBD1
abundance: -
j_gene: TRBJ2-1
v_gene: TRBV4-2
CDR3aa: CASSQERGLNEQFF
CDR3nt: TGTGCCAGCAGCCAAGAGAGGGGGCTCAATGAGCAGTTCTTC

d_gene: -
abundance: -
j_gene: TRBJ2-5
v_gene: TRBV21-1
CDR3aa: CASSKVVGVETQYF
CDR3nt: TGTGCCAGCAGCAAGGTGGTAGGGGTTGAGACCCAGTACTTC

d_gene: -
abundance: few
j_gene: TRBJ2-3
v_gene: TRBV28
CDR3aa: CASHTGRADTQYF
CDR3nt: TGTGCCAGCCATACGGGCAGGGCGGATACGCAGTATTTT

d_gene: -
abundance: few
j_gene: TRBJ2-7
v_gene: TRBV7-9
CDR3aa: CASTPWEGGHEQYF
CDR3nt: TGTGCCAGCACACCCTGGGAGGGGGGGCACGAGCAGTACTTC

d_gene: TRBD1
abundance: -
j_gene: TRBJ2-1
v_gene: TRBV29-1
CDR3aa: CSVLTGWGINEQFF
CDR3nt: TGCAGCGTCCTGACAGGGTGGGGTATCAATGAGCAGTTCTTC

d_gene: -
abundance: -
j_gene: TRBJ1-2
v_gene: TRBV20-1
CDR3aa: CSAKGGGDYGYTF
CDR3nt: TGCAGTGCTAAAGGGGGAGGGGACTATGGCTACACCTTC

d_gene: TRBD1
abundance: -
j_gene: TRBJ1-3
v_gene: TRBV7-2
CDR3aa: CASSGQARLGNTIYF
CDR3nt: TGTGCCAGCAGCGGACAGGCTCGGCTTGGAAACACCATATATTTT